Reported below is one TCR beta chain. Its matching antigen is unknown. This record belongs to a study of beta chain features in type 1 diabetes. Study-wide context: Patients looked much like healthy donors when it came to age, gender and cell yields.

The CDR3 length is 15 residues. Trimming took 3 bases from V and 0 from J, leaving 9 bases between them. Germline V gene data show CDR1 as MNHNY and CDR2 as SVGAGI (reference sequence). Regarding the study as a whole: Patients with type 1 diabetes carried fewer insertions and had more deletions at their VDJ junctions.

The whole isolated RNA underwent reverse transcription, so sequencing captured expressed TCRB transcripts. Generated by immunoSEQ multiplex PCR, the TCRdb table keeps only in-frame clones and is missing some. The sample consists of roughly 240,000 clones, roughly 13% of them appearing once. The sequence derives from a woman between 40 and 55 years old in good health. The V and J genes are TRBV6-6 and TRBJ1-3; D not certain. The sample was naive CD4+ T cells from blood. CDR3 DNA sequence: TGTGCCAGCAGTTATGGAGGGTCCTCTGGAAACACCATATATTTT. It codes for CASSYGGSSGNTIYF.